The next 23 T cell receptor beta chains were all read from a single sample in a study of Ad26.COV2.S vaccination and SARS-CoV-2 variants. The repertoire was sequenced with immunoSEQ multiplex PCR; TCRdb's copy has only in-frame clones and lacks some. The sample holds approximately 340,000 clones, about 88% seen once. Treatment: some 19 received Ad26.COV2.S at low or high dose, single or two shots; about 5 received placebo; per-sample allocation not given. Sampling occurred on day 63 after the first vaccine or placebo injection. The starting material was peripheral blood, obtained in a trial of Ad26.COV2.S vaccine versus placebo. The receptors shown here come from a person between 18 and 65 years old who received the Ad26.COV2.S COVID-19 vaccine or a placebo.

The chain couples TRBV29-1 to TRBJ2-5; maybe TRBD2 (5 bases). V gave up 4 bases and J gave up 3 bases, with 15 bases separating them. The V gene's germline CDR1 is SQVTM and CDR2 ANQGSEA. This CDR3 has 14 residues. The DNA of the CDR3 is TGCAGCGTTGGGGGAGTGACCCACAAAGAGACCCAGTACTTC. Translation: CSVGGVTHKETQYF.

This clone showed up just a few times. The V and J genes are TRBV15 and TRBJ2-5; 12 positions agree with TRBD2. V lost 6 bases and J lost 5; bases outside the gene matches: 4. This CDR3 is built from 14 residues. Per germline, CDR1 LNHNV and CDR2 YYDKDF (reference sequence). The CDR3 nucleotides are TGTGCCACCAGTCTAGCGGGAGGGCCGGAGACCCAGTACTTC. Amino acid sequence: CATSLAGGPETQYF.

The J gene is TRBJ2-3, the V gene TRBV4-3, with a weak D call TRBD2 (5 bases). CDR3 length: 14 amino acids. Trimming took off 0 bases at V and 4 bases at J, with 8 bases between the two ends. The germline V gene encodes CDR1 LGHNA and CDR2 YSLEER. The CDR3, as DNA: TGCGCCAGCAGCCAAGATTACGGGGCAGATACGCAGTATTTT. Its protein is CASSQDYGADTQYF.

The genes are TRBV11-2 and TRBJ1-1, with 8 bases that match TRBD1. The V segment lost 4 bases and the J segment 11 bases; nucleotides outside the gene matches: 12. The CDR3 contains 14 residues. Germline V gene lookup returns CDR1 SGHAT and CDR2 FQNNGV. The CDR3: CASSYDRGWVLAFF. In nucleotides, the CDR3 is TGTGCCAGCAGCTATGACAGGGGTTGGGTTCTGGCTTTCTTT.

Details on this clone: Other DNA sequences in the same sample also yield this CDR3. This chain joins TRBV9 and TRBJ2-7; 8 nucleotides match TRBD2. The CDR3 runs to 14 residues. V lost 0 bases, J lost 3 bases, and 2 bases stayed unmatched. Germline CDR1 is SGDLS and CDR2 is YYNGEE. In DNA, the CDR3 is TGTGCCAGCAGCGTAGGGCTAGCGGGCTACGAGCAGTACTTC. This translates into CASSVGLAGYEQYF.

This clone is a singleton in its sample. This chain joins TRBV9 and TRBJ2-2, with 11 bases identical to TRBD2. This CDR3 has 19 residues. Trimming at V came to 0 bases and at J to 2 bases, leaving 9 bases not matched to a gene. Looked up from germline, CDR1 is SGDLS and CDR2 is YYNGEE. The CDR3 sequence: CASSVALLAGAINTGELFF. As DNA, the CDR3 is TGTGCCAGCAGCGTAGCTTTACTAGCGGGAGCTATAAACACCGGGGAGCTGTTTTTT.

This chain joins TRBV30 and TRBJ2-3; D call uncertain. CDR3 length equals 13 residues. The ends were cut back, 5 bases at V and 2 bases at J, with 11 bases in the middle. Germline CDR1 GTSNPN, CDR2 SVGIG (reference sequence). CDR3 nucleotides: TGTGCCTGGGACCAGAGACACACAGATACGCAGTATTTT. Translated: CAWDQRHTDTQYF.

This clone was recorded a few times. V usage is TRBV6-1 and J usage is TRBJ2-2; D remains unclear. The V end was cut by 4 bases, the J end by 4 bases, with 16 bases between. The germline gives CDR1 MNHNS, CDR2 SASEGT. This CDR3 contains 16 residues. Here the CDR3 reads CASSGGVSWFTGELFF. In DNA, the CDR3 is TGTGCCAGCAGTGGGGGTGTCAGTTGGTTCACCGGGGAGCTGTTTTTT.

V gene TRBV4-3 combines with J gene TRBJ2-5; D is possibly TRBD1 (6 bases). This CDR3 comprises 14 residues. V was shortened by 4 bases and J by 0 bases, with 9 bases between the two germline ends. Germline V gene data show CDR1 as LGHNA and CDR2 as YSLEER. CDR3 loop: CASSPGTNQETQYF. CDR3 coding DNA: TGCGCCAGCAGCCCCGGGACAAACCAAGAGACCCAGTACTTC.

The CDR3 reads CASSLALGSGANVLTF. Written as DNA, the CDR3 is TGCGCCAGCAGCTTGGCTCTGGGCTCTGGGGCCAACGTCCTGACTTTC. The V call is TRBV5-1, the J call TRBJ2-6, with unresolved D. The CDR3 has 16 amino acids. V lost 0 bases and J 0 bases, leaving 7 bases between the germline ends. CDR1 is SGHRS, CDR2 YFSETQ, per germline.

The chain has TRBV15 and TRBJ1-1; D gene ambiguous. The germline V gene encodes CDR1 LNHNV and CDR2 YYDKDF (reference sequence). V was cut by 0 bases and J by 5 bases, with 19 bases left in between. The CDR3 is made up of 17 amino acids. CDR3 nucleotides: TGTGCCACCAGCAGAGACCTATTAGCGGCCCAACGGACTGAAGCTTTCTTT. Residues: CATSRDLLAAQRTEAFF. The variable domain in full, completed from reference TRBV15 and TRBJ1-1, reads DAMVIQNPRYQVTQFGKPVTLSCSQTLNHNVMYWYQQKSSQAPKLLFHYYDKDFNNEADTPDNFQSRRPNTSFCFLDIRSPGLGDTAMYLCATSRDLLAAQRTEAFFGQGTRLTVV.

CDR3: CASSFGRANIQYF. CDR3 DNA sequence: TGTGCCAGCAGTTTCGGGAGGGCCAACATTCAGTACTTC. V is TRBV27 and J is TRBJ2-4; 8 bases are a match to TRBD2. The germline V gene encodes CDR1 MNHEY and CDR2 SMNVEV (reference sequence). CDR3 size: 13 residues. Germline trimming cut 3 bases from V and 7 bases from J; bases unmatched to any gene: 2.

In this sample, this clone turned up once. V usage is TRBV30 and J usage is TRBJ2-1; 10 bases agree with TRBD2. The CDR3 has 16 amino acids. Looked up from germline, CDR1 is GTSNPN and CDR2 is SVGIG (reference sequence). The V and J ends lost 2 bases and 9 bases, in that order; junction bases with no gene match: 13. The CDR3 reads CAWSKTPGLAFSEQFF. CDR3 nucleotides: TGTGCCTGGAGTAAGACCCCGGGACTAGCGTTCAGTGAGCAGTTCTTC.

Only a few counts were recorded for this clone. The CDR3 region is CASSESTPESPLHF. The CDR3 DNA reads TGTGCCAGCAGTGAGTCGACACCAGAATCACCCCTCCACTTT. The chain links TRBV2 to TRBJ1-6; no clear D. V was shortened by 3 bases and J by 10 bases, with 13 bases between the two germline ends. The length of the CDR3 is 14 residues. Per the germline V gene, CDR1 is SNHLY and CDR2 is FYNNEI.

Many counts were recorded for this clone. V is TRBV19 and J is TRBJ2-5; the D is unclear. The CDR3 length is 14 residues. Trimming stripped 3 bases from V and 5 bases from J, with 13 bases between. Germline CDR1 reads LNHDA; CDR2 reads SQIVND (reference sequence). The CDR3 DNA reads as TGTGCCAGTAGTATGCCACGGGTGGAGGAGACCCAGTACTTC. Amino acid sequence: CASSMPRVEETQYF.

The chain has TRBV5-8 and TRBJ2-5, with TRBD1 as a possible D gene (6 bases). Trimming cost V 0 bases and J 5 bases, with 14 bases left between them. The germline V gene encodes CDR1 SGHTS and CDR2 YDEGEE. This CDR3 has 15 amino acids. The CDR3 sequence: CASSLGDNPIETQYF. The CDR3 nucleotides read TGTGCCAGCAGCTTGGGGGACAACCCAATTGAGACCCAGTACTTC.

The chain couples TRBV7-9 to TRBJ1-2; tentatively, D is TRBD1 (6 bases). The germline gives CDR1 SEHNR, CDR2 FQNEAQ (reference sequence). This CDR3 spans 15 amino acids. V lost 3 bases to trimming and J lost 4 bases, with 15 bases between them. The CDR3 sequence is CASSFRQVKAYGYTF. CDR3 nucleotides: TGTGCCAGCAGCTTCCGACAGGTCAAGGCCTATGGCTACACCTTC.

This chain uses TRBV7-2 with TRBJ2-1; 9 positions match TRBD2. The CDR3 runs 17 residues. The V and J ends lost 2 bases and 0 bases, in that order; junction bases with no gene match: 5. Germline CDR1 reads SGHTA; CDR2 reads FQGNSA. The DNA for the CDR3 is TGTGCCAGCAGCTTACCCCTAGCGGGGAGCTCCTACAATGAGCAGTTCTTC. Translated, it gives CASSLPLAGSSYNEQFF.

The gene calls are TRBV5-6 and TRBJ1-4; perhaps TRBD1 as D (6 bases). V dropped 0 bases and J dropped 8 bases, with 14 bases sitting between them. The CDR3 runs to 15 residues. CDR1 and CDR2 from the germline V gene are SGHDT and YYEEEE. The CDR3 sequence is CASSLGPGAGEKLFF. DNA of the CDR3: TGTGCCAGCAGCTTGGGACCGGGGGCAGGAGAAAAACTGTTTTTT.

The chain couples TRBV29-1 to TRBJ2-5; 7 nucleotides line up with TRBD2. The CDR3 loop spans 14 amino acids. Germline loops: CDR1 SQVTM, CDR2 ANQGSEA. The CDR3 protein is CRLVGGREIETQYF. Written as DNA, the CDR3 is TGCAGGTTGGTAGGTGGGCGGGAGATCGAGACCCAGTACTTC.

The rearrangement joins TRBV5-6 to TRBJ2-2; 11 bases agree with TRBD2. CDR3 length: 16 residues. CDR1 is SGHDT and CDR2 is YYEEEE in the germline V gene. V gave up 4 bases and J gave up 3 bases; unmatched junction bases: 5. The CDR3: CASSLRLAGYTGELFF. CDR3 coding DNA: TGTGCCAGCAGCCTCCGACTAGCGGGGTACACCGGGGAGCTGTTTTTT.

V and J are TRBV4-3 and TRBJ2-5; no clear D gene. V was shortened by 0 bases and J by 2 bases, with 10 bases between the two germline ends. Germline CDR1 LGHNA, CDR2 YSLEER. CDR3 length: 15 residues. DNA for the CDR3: TGCGCCAGCAGCCAAGACTGGGCGAGTCAAGAGACCCAGTACTTC. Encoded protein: CASSQDWASQETQYF.

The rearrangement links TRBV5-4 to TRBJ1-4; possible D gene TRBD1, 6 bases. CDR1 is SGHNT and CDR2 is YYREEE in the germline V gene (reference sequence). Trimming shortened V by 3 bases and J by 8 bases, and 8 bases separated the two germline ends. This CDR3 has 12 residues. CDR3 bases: TGTGCCAGCAGCTCCAGGGGCGAAAAACTGTTTTTT. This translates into CASSSRGEKLFF.